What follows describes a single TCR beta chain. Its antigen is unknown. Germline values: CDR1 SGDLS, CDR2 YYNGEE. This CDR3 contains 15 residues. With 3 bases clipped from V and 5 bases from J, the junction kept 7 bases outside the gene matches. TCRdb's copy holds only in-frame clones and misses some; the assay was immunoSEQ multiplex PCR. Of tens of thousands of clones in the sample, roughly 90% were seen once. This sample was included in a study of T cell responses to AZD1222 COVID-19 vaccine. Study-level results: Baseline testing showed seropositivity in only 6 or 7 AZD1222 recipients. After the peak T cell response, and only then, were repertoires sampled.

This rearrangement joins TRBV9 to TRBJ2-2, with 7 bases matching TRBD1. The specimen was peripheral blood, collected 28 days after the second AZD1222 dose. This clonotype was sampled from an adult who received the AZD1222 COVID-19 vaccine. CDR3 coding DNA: TGTGCCAGCAGCGCCAAGATACAGGGGACCGGGGAGCTGTTTTTT. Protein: CASSAKIQGTGELFF.